What follows are 25 T cell receptor beta chains derived from one specimen sequenced in a study of radiotherapy plus CTLA-4 blockade in lung cancer. TCRdb's table, derived via immunoSEQ multiplex PCR, lists solely in-frame clones and lacks some. The sample holds about 80,000 clones, about four fifths seen once. Sequenced material: peripheral blood, taken from a patient treated with radiotherapy plus ipilimumab. The receptors here all came from a human donor with non-small cell lung cancer who had stable disease on radiotherapy plus ipilimumab.

Here the CDR3 reads CASSLAKREKLFF. The CDR3 DNA reads as TGCGCCAGCAGCTTGGCCAAGCGGGAAAAACTGTTTTTT. This chain links TRBV5-1 with TRBJ1-4, with no clear D. Deletions cut 0 bases from V and 8 bases from J, with 8 bases between. Germline V gene sequence: CDR1 SGHRS, CDR2 YFSETQ. CDR3 length: 13 amino acids.

The chain links TRBV7-2 to TRBJ2-3; 14 nucleotides align to TRBD2. Germline V CDR1 and CDR2: SGHTA, FQGNSA. The length of the CDR3 is 18 residues. V was pared by 4 bases and J by 8 bases, with 14 bases of the junction left unmatched. The CDR3 nucleotides are TGTGCCAGCAGCTCTCGGGGGGGGACTAGCGGGAGTACACGTACGCAGTATTTT. This sequence encodes CASSSRGGTSGSTRTQYF. Based on the CDR3 plus reference TRBV7-2 and TRBJ2-3, the full variable domain is GAGVSQSPSNKVTEKGKDVELRCDPISGHTALYWYRQSLGQGLEFLIYFQGNSAPDKSGLPSDRFSAERTGGSVSTLTIQRTQQEDSAVYLCASSSRGGTSGSTRTQYFGPGTRLTVL.

This rearrangement joins TRBV27 to TRBJ2-7; TRBD1 agrees at 7 bases. From germline, CDR1 is MNHEY and CDR2 SMNVEV (reference sequence). The CDR3 has 13 residues. V was clipped by 4 bases and J by 7 bases; unmatched bases: 7. CDR3 sequence (DNA): TGTGCCAGCAGTTATAACAGGGGCGGTGAGCAGTACTTC. Translation gives CASSYNRGGEQYF.

The gene calls are TRBV27 and TRBJ1-4; a possible D gene is TRBD1 (5 bases). The V end was cut by 0 bases, the J end by 5 bases, with 7 bases between. From germline, CDR1 is MNHEY and CDR2 SMNVEV (reference sequence). The CDR3 sequence is 14 residues long. The CDR3 is CASSLSSGNEKLFF. CDR3 coding DNA: TGTGCCAGCAGTTTATCCTCAGGGAATGAAAAACTGTTTTTT. The full variable domain, with the rest looked up from reference TRBV27 and TRBJ1-4, is EAQVTQNPRYLITVTGKKLTVTCSQNMNHEYMSWYRQDPGLGLRQIYYSMNVEVTDKGDVPEGYKVSRKEKRNFPLILESPSPNQTSLYFCASSLSSGNEKLFFGSGTQLSVL.

This clone came up a few times. The rearrangement joins TRBV28 to TRBJ1-3, with unresolved D. This CDR3 comprises 12 residues. V was trimmed by 1 base and J by 6 bases, leaving 4 bases between them. Germline V CDR1 and CDR2: MDHEN, SYDVKM. Here the CDR3 reads CASSLSINTIYF. In nucleotides, the CDR3 is TGTGCCAGCAGTTTATCCATAAACACCATATATTTT.

The J gene is TRBJ1-5, the V gene TRBV13; 8 nucleotides align to TRBD1. This CDR3 has 13 residues. The V gene's germline CDR1 is PRHDT and CDR2 FYEKMQ (reference sequence). The V gene end was trimmed by 5 bases and the J gene end by 4 bases; junction bases not matched to a gene: 1. The CDR3 DNA reads as TGTGCCAGCAGCAGACAGGGGAATCAGCCCCAGCATTTT. Amino acids: CASSRQGNQPQHF.

A single count supports this clone. The chain carries TRBV30 and TRBJ2-1; 13 bases fit TRBD2. The CDR3 contains 15 residues. Germline CDR1 GTSNPN, CDR2 SVGIG (reference sequence). The V segment lost 8 bases and the J segment 6 bases; nucleotides outside the gene matches: 10. CDR3 sequence: CAGGLAGRTGNEQFF. As DNA, the CDR3 is TGTGCCGGGGGACTAGCGGGACGGACGGGCAATGAGCAGTTCTTC.

The rearrangement uses TRBV19 and TRBJ2-7; D may correspond to TRBD1 or TRBD2 (5 bases each). Germline CDR1 reads LNHDA; CDR2 reads SQIVND (reference sequence). Trimming shortened V by 3 bases and J by 5 bases, and 11 bases separated the two germline ends. The CDR3 is made up of 13 amino acids. In nucleotides, the CDR3 is TGTGCCAGTAGTATTGGGGGAAACGACGAGCAGTACTTC. As protein: CASSIGGNDEQYF.

The chain carries TRBV25-1 and TRBJ2-7; maybe TRBD1 (8 bases). In germline, CDR1 is MGHDK, CDR2 SYGVNS. This CDR3 has 16 residues. Trimming stripped 1 base from V and 2 bases from J, with 15 bases between. The DNA of the CDR3 is TGTGCCAGCAGTGAATGGGGGGGGACAGGTGCCTACGAGCAGTACTTC. Amino acids: CASSEWGGTGAYEQYF.

The CDR3 here is CASTKLGQGRTGGYTF. As DNA, the CDR3 is TGTGCCAGCACCAAACTCGGACAGGGGAGGACGGGAGGCTACACCTTC. The chain recombines TRBV2 with TRBJ1-2; 9 bases fit TRBD1. Germline loops: CDR1 SNHLY, CDR2 FYNNEI. The CDR3 has 16 residues. V was pared by 7 bases and J by 8 bases, with 17 bases of the junction left unmatched.

The gene calls are TRBV5-8 and TRBJ2-3, with TRBD2 identical over 9 bases. With V trimmed by 0 bases and J by 4 bases, 3 bases remained unmatched. CDR1 is SGHTS and CDR2 is YDEGEE in the germline V gene. CDR3 length: 15 amino acids. CDR3 in amino acids: CASSLGRGGPDTQYF. The CDR3 coding sequence is TGTGCCAGCAGCTTGGGGCGGGGGGGCCCAGATACGCAGTATTTT. Based on the CDR3 plus reference TRBV5-8 and TRBJ2-3, the full variable domain is EAGVTQSPTHLIKTRGQQATLRCSPISGHTSVYWYQQALGLGLQFLLWYDEGEERNRGNFPPRFSGRQFPNYSSELNVNALELEDSALYLCASSLGRGGPDTQYFGPGTRLTVL.

The genes are TRBV10-3 and TRBJ2-2, with 7 bases matching TRBD1. V was clipped by 7 bases and J by 0 bases; unmatched bases: 8. This CDR3 is 16 amino acids long. The V gene's germline CDR1 is ENHRY and CDR2 SYGVKD. DNA for the CDR3: TGTGCCATCACTCCAACAGGGGTGGCGAACACCGGGGAGCTGTTTTTT. Translation: CAITPTGVANTGELFF.

The genes are TRBV18 and TRBJ1-5; D not resolved. This CDR3 has 15 amino acids. Per the germline V gene, CDR1 is KGHSH and CDR2 is LQKENI. V gave up 6 bases and J gave up 1 base, with 13 bases separating them. The CDR3 protein is CASSGALESNQPQHF. DNA of the CDR3: TGTGCCAGCTCGGGCGCCCTCGAGAGCAATCAGCCCCAGCATTTT.

The rearrangement uses TRBV5-1 and TRBJ1-4; 8 bases agree with TRBD1. CDR1 is SGHRS, CDR2 YFSETQ, per germline. After removal of 4 bases from V and 6 bases from J, the junction contained 8 bases not matched to a gene. This CDR3 has 15 residues. CDR3 amino acids: CASSIAGTGYEKLFF. The CDR3 DNA follows: TGCGCCAGCAGCATCGCCGGGACAGGATATGAAAAACTGTTTTTT.

The chain employs TRBV5-1 and TRBJ2-5, with 7 bases lining up with TRBD1. Trimming at V came to 4 bases and at J to 5 bases, leaving 5 bases not matched to a gene. CDR1 is SGHRS and CDR2 is YFSETQ in the germline V gene. The CDR3 extends over 13 amino acids. CDR3 DNA: TGCGCCAGCAGCCGACAGGGTCGGGAGACCCAGTACTTC. Its protein product is CASSRQGRETQYF. Full variable domain (missing parts from reference TRBV5-1 and TRBJ2-5): KAGVTQTPRYLIKTRGQQVTLSCSPISGHRSVSWYQQTPGQGLQFLFEYFSETQRNKGNFPGRFSGRQFSNSRSEMNVSTLELGDSALYLCASSRQGRETQYFGPGTRLLVL.

This clone showed up just a few times. The chain combines TRBV9 with TRBJ2-1; the match to TRBD2 covers 14 bases. This CDR3 comprises 16 residues. Trimming at V came to 0 bases and at J to 7 bases, leaving 3 bases not matched to a gene. The germline V gene encodes CDR1 SGDLS and CDR2 YYNGEE. CDR3 sequence: CASSVGTSGGRNEQFF. CDR3 nucleotide sequence: TGTGCCAGCAGCGTAGGGACTAGCGGGGGGCGAAATGAGCAGTTCTTC.

The J gene is TRBJ2-5, the V gene TRBV2, with D hard to call. This CDR3 comprises 13 residues. Germline CDR1 is SNHLY and CDR2 is FYNNEI. Trimming left V 7 bases short and J 5 bases short, with 14 bases between. The CDR3 DNA reads as TGTGCCAGCACCCGCGAGGCTGGGGAGACCCAGTACTTC. Encoded protein: CASTREAGETQYF.

On this clone: Other DNA sequences from this sample encode an identical CDR3 as well. The chain recombines TRBV27 with TRBJ1-1; TRBD1 aligns across 7 bases. The CDR3 totals 13 residues. Germline V CDR1 and CDR2: MNHEY, SMNVEV (reference sequence). V lost 2 bases to trimming and J lost 5 bases; unmatched junction nucleotides: 2. CDR3 region: CASSLPGGTEAFF. The CDR3 bases are TGTGCCAGCAGTTTACCAGGGGGGACTGAAGCTTTCTTT.

The chain uses TRBV28 and TRBJ1-2; weak D call: TRBD1 (6 bases). Germline CDR1 and CDR2: MDHEN and SYDVKM. This CDR3 comprises 14 residues. With 8 bases removed from V and 4 bases from J, the gap between germline ends came to 17 bases. The CDR3 sequence is CASSSTGLFYGYTF. The CDR3 bases are TGTGCCAGCTCTTCGACAGGACTGTTCTATGGCTACACCTTC.

The chain has TRBV6-5 and TRBJ2-2; no clear D gene. Germline V gene data show CDR1 as MNHEY and CDR2 as SVGAGI. Trimming pared 0 bases from V and 5 bases from J, leaving 7 bases between. The CDR3 sequence is 14 residues long. Written as DNA, the CDR3 is TGTGCCAGCAGTTACTCTGGGGAAACCGGGGAGCTGTTTTTT. Its translation is CASSYSGETGELFF.

This rearrangement joins TRBV27 to TRBJ2-3; 8 positions match TRBD2. This CDR3 comprises 17 residues. Trimming took 2 bases from V and 6 from J; bases not matched to a gene: 13. Germline values: CDR1 MNHEY, CDR2 SMNVEV (reference sequence). The CDR3 DNA reads TGTGCCAGCAGTTTACAAAAAGGACTAGCACTTGCGGATACGCAGTATTTT. Its protein is CASSLQKGLALADTQYF.

The chain employs TRBV7-8 and TRBJ2-5; 7 nucleotides agree with TRBD1. The CDR3 runs to 19 residues. V lost 3 bases, J lost 5 bases, and 21 bases stayed unmatched. The V gene's germline CDR1 is SGHVS and CDR2 FQNEAQ. In DNA, the CDR3 is TGTGCCAGCAGCTTCCCAGCCACTATCCGACAGGGATACGGGGAGACCCAGTACTTC. It encodes CASSFPATIRQGYGETQYF.

The rearrangement uses TRBV18 and TRBJ1-1; TRBD1 is a possible D gene (5 bases). Germline loops: CDR1 KGHSH, CDR2 LQKENI. This CDR3 has 14 residues. Trimming took off 4 bases at V and 1 base at J, with 10 bases between the two ends. CDR3 protein: CASSLRDSNTEAFF. For the CDR3, the DNA is TGTGCCAGCTCACTGAGGGACTCGAACACTGAAGCTTTCTTT.

The sample holds a few counts of this clone. This chain connects TRBV14 to TRBJ1-1; possibly TRBD1 for D (5 bases). Trimming stripped 4 bases from V and 4 bases from J, with 19 bases between. CDR1 is SGHDN and CDR2 is FVKESK in the germline V gene. This CDR3 has 16 amino acids. As DNA, the CDR3 is TGTGCCAGCAGCCCCACGGGACTCGGCCGGACCACTGAAGCTTTCTTT. Translating it yields CASSPTGLGRTTEAFF.

Only one count was recorded for this clone. The chain carries TRBV7-6 and TRBJ2-3; the match to TRBD2 covers 10 bases. The J segment lost 2 bases and the V segment lost 0 bases, leaving 5 bases of the junction unmatched. CDR1 is SGHVS and CDR2 is FNYEAQ in the germline V gene. CDR3 length equals 17 residues. CDR3 sequence reads: CASSLAASGGDTDTQYF. The CDR3 bases are TGTGCCAGCAGCTTAGCCGCTAGCGGGGGTGACACAGATACGCAGTATTTT. The variable domain in full, completed from reference TRBV7-6 and TRBJ2-3, reads GAGVSQSPRYKVTKRGQDVALRCDPISGHVSLYWYRQALGQGPEFLTYFNYEAQQDKSGLPNDRFSAERPEGSISTLTIQRTEQRDSAMYRCASSLAASGGDTDTQYFGPGTRLTVL.